This TCR beta chain originates from a study of blood T cell repertoires in COVID-19 (TCRdb year 2020). Background on the whole study: Collaborator samples came from the United States, Italy and Spain and covered acute and convalescent phases of COVID-19. The material from the prospective study consisted of cDNA or gDNA derived from T cells, B-cell-depleted T cells, or PBMCs. The dataset comprised deeply sampled blood TCRbeta repertoires from subjects exposed to, actively infected with, or recovered from COVID-19. The repertoires were made available in a free public database intended to serve as a resource for research on the immune response to SARS-CoV-2. Samples came from the ongoing ImmuneRACE study (first 160 participants) plus 1,254 subjects from 6 global collaborators. Nearly every sample came with metadata listing a de-identified subject ID, COVID-19 status, age in years and sex. HLA class I and class II types, where available, came from metadata supplied by the sample provider rather than from assay-based typing. General conclusions and limits of the study: Clinical and demographic metadata were provided uncurated, with the amount varying by source and participant.

As concerns this clone: What this receptor recognizes is not known. Nothing much larger sits one base from this clone, and base qualities are not available. Other DNA sequences in the same sample also yield this CDR3.

V is cut by 2 bases and J by 2 bases, and the space between the germline ends is 10 bases. From the cysteine through the phenylalanine, the CDR3 covers 15 amino acids. The retained sequence is limited to the CDR3, 45 bases, with the frame set at the first base. CDR1 and CDR2 were assigned from the germline V gene (reference sequence) as SEHNR and FQNEAQ. TCRbeta CDR3 regions were amplified from genomic DNA by means of the immunoSEQ Assay, a bias-controlled multiplex PCR. As for the original processing: The number of nucleated cells in each sample was estimated from the amplification of reference gene primers within the assay. Sequence reads were collapsed and filtered to measure the absolute abundance of every unique TCRbeta CDR3 rearrangement. For each sample, productive Simpson clonality was calculated as the square root of Simpson's diversity index over productive rearrangements. Here the immuneACCESS table is served through TCRdb, limited to in-frame sequences with V and J called. Missing clones are a known gap in these copies; in checked studies unresolved V genes cover under half, and the rest lacks a known reason. That table supplies the V and J calls and clone size; D and trimming were determined from the DNA. This sample holds about 270,000 clones; under 90% were observed only once. Over 8.5% of the sample is held by the ten biggest clonotypes.

Samples from volunteer blood donors who had recovered from COVID-19 were contributed by a second Seattle source. Collaborating institutions collected whole blood in K2EDTA tubes following their own protocols. Collaborator samples were shipped for TCRbeta analysis as frozen whole blood, isolated PBMCs, or DNA extracted from either sample type. The receptor was derived from a woman aged 50 to 60 who had recovered from COVID-19. The sample consisted of peripheral blood. The V gene is TRBV7-9 and the J gene is TRBJ1-5, with an unclear D gene assignment. The CDR3 protein sequence reads: CASSLSGGGNQPQHF. The DNA sequence is given as TGTGCCAGCAGCTTATCAGGAGGTGGCAATCAGCCCCAGCATTTT.